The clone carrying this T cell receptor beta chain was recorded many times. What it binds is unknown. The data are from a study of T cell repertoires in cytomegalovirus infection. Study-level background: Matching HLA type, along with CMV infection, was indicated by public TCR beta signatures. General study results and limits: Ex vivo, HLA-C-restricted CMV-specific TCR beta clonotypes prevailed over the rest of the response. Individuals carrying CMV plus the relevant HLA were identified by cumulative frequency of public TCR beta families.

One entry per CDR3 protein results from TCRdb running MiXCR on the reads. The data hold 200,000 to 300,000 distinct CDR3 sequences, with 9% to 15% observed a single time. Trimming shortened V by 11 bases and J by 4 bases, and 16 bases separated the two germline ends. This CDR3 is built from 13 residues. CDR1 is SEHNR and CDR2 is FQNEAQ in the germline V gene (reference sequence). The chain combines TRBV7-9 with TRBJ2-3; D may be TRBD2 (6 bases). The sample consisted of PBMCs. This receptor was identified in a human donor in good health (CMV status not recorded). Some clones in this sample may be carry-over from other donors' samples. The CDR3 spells CAGVRDSSDTQYF. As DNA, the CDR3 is TGTGCCGGAGTTCGGGACTCTTCAGATACGCAGTATTTT. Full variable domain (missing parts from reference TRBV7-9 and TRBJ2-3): DTGVSQNPRHKITKRGQNVTFRCDPISEHNRLYWYRQTLGQGPEFLTYFQNEAQLEKSRLLSDRFSAERPKGSFSTLEIQRTEQGDSAMYLCAGVRDSSDTQYFGPGTRLTVL.